The clone carrying this T cell receptor (beta chain) appeared a few times. Clones were read by immunoSEQ multiplex PCR, and TCRdb kept only the in-frame ones, dropping some. The sample consists of about 170,000 clones, roughly 85% of them appearing once. The CDR3 runs 15 residues. CDR1 and CDR2 from the germline V gene are SNHLY and FYNNEI. After removal of 3 bases from V and 2 bases from J, the junction contained 3 bases not matched to a gene. The sample comes from a study of T cell responses to AZD1222 COVID-19 vaccine. Whether given at about 4 or about 12 weeks, second doses were pooled. The chain recombines TRBV2 with TRBJ1-3; 8 bases map to TRBD1. This TCR derives from an adult who received the AZD1222 COVID-19 vaccine. Here the sequenced sample was peripheral blood, taken 28 days after the second AZD1222 dose. The CDR3 spells CASSDLRGPGNTIYF. Here the CDR3 DNA reads TGTGCCAGCAGTGACCTCAGGGGGCCTGGAAACACCATATATTTT.